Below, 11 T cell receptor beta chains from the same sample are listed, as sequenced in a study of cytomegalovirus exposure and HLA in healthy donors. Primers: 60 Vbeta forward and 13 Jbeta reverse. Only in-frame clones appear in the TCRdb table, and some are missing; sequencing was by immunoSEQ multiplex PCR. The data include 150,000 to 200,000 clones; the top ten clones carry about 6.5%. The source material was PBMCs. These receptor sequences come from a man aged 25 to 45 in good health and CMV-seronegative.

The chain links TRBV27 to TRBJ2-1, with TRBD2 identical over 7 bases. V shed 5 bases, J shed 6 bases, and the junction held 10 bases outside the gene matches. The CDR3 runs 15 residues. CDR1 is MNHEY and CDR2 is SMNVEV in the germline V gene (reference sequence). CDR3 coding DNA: TGTGCCAGCAGTGCCCTACGGGGAGGGTCCAATGAGCAGTTCTTC. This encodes CASSALRGGSNEQFF.

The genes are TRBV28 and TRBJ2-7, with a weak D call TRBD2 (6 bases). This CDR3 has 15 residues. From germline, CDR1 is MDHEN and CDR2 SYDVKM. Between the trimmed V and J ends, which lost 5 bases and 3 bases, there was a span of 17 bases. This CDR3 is CASSLAPGLFYEQYF. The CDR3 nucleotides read TGTGCCAGCAGTCTCGCCCCGGGACTTTTCTACGAGCAGTACTTC.

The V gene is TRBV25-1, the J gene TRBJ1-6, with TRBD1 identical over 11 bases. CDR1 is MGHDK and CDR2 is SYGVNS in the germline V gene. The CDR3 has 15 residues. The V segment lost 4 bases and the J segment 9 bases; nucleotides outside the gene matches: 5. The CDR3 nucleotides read TGTGCCAGCAGTGTCGGGACAGGGGGTGGTTCACCCCTCCACTTT. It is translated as CASSVGTGGGSPLHF.

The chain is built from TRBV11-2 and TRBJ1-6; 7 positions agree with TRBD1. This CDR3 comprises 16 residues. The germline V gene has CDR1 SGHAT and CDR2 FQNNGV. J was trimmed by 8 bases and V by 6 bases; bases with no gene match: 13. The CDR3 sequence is CASSPGARDRHSPLHF. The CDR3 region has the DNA TGTGCCAGCAGTCCGGGGGCCCGGGACAGACATTCACCCCTCCACTTT.

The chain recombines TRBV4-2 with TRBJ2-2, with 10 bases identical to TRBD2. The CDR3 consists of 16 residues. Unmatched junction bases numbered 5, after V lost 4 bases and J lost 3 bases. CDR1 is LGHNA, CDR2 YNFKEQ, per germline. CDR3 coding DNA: TGTGCCAGCAGCCGAGAGACTAGCGGGTACACCGGGGAGCTGTTTTTT. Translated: CASSRETSGYTGELFF.

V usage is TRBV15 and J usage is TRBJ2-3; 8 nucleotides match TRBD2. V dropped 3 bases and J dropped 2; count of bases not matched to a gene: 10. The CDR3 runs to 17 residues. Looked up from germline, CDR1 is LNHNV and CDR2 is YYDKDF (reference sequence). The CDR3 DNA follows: TGTGCCACCAGCAGTCGAAGCGGGAGAGTATACACAGATACGCAGTATTTT. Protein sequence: CATSSRSGRVYTDTQYF.

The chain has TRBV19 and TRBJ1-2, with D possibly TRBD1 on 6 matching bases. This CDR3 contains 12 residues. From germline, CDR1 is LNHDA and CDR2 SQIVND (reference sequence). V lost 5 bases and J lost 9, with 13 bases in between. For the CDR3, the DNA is TGTGCCAGTAGTGCGGGGGGGCCGAGCTACACCTTC. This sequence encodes CASSAGGPSYTF.

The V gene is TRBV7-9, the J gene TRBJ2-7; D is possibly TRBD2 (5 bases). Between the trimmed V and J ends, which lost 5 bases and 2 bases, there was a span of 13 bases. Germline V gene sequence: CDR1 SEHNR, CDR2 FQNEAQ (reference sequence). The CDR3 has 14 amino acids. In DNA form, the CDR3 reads TGTGCCAGCAGCCACGAGGACTTTCCCTACGAGCAGTACTTC. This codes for CASSHEDFPYEQYF. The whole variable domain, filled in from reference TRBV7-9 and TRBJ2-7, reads DTGVSQNPRHKITKRGQNVTFRCDPISEHNRLYWYRQTLGQGPEFLTYFQNEAQLEKSRLLSDRFSAERPKGSFSTLEIQRTEQGDSAMYLCASSHEDFPYEQYFGPGTRLTVT.

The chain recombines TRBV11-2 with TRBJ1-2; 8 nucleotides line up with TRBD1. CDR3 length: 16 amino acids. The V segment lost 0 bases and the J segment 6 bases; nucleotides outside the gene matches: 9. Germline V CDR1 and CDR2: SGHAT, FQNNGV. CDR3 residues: CASSLEGLTGGHGYTF. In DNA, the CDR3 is TGTGCCAGCAGCTTAGAAGGGTTAACAGGGGGGCATGGCTACACCTTC.

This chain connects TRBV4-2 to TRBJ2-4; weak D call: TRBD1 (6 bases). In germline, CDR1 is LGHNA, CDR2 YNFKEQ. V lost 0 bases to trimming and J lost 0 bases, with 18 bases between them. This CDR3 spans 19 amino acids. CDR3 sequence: CASSQERKGGREAKNIQYF. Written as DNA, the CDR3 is TGTGCCAGCAGCCAAGAAAGGAAAGGGGGAAGGGAAGCCAAAAACATTCAGTACTTC.

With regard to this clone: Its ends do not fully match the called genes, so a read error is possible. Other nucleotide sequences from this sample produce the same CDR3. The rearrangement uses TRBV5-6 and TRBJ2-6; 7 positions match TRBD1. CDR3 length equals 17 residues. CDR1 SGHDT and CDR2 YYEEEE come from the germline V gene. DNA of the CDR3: TGCGCTAGCAGCTTTCGACAGGGTAGCTCTGGGGCCAACGTCCTGACTTTC. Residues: CASSFRQGSSGANVLTF. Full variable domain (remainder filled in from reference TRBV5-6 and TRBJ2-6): DAGVTQSPTHLIKTRGQQVTLRCSPKSGHDTVSWYQQALGQGPQFIFQYYEEEERQRGNFPDRFSGHQFPNYSSELNVNALLLGDSALYLCASSFRQGSSGANVLTFGAGSRLTVL.